The clone carrying this T cell receptor beta chain was detected only a few times. TCRdb redid the calling of the RT-PCR reads with MiXCR, one entry per CDR3 protein. The table lists about 700,000 distinct CDR3 sequences, approximately 15% of them singletons, with about 3.6% in the top ten. Germline assignment: CDR1 SGHRS and CDR2 YFSETQ. The CDR3 is 15 amino acids. V lost 1 base, J lost 4 bases, and 14 bases lay in between. Sequenced sample: memory CD4+ T cells from blood. V and J are TRBV5-1 and TRBJ1-2; tentative D call: TRBD1 (6 bases). This TCR was sampled from a female donor in good health, serving as a healthy control. CDR3: CASSLSAGVLYGYTF. The CDR3 DNA reads TGCGCCAGCAGCTTGAGCGCAGGGGTGCTCTATGGCTACACCTTC. The complete variable domain, with remaining parts taken from reference TRBV5-1 and TRBJ1-2, reads KAGVTQTPRYLIKTRGQQVTLSCSPISGHRSVSWYQQTPGQGLQFLFEYFSETQRNKGNFPGRFSGRQFSNSRSEMNVSTLELGDSALYLCASSLSAGVLYGYTFGSGTRLTVV.